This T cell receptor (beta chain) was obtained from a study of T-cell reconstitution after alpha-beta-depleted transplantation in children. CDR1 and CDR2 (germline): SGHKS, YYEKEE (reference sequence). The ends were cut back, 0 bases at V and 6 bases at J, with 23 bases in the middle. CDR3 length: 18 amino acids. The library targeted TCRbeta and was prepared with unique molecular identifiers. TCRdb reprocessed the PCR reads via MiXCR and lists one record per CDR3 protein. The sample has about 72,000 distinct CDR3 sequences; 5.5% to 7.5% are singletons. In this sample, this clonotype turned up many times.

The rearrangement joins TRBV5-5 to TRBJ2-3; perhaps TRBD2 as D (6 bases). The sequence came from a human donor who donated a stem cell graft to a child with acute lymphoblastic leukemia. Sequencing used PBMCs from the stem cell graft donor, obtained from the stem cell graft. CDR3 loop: CASSLAPFGSGVTDTQYF. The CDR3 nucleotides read TGTGCCAGCAGCTTGGCCCCTTTTGGTAGCGGAGTTACGGATACGCAGTATTTT.